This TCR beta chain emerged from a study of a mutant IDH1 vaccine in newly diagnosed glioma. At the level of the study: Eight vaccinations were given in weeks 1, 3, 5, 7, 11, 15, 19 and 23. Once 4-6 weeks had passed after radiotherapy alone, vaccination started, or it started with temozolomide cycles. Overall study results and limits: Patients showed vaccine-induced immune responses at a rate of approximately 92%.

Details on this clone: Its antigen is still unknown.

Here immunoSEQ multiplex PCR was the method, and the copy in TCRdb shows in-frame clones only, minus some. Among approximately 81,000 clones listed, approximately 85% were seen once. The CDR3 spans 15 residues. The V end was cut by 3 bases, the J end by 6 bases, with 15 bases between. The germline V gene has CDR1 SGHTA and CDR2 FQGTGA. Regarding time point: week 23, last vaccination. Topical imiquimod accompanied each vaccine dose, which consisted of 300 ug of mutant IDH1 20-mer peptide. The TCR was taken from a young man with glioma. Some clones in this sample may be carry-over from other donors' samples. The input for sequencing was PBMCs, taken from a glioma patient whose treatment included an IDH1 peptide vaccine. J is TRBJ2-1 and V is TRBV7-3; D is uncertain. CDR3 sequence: CASSFKRTNFNEQFF. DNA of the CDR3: TGTGCCAGCAGCTTCAAACGGACGAATTTCAATGAGCAGTTCTTC.